This T cell receptor (beta chain) was identified during a study of T cell changes during pregnancy in multiple sclerosis. Data came from immunoSEQ multiplex PCR; TCRdb stores just in-frame clones and leaves some out. The sample includes almost 20,000 clones, 80% to 90% of them seen just once. This receptor was identified in a female donor in good health, enrolled as a control in a pregnancy study. Source: CD8+ T cells from peripheral blood mononuclear cells, taken in the second trimester of pregnancy.

CDR3 nucleotide sequence: TGTGCCAGCAGCCTGGGGAGCCAGACCCAGTACTTC. Protein sequence: CASSLGSQTQYF. The V and J genes are TRBV5-6 and TRBJ2-5, with a tentative D call TRBD2 (5 bases). This CDR3 spans 12 amino acids. Trimming cost V 4 bases and J 6 bases, with 10 bases left between them. Germline loops: CDR1 SGHDT, CDR2 YYEEEE.